Each of the 29 T cell receptor beta chains below was sequenced from the same sample in a study of blood T cell repertoires in COVID-19. The assay was immunoSEQ multiplex PCR, and TCRdb's table has in-frame clones only and misses some. The sample lists tens of thousands of clones, approximately 86% occurring once. The sequenced sample consisted of peripheral blood. All receptors derive from a man at least 80 years old with COVID-19, enrolled during active disease.

The CDR3 protein is CASSLPGTLTYEQYF. The CDR3 region has the DNA TGTGCCAGCAGTTTACCCGGGACACTTACCTACGAGCAGTACTTC. This chain joins TRBV28 and TRBJ2-7, with a tentative D call TRBD1 (6 bases). The V and J ends lost 2 bases and 2 bases respectively, with 13 bases between them. Germline assignment: CDR1 MDHEN and CDR2 SYDVKM. The CDR3 contains 15 residues.

The chain recombines TRBV6-5 with TRBJ1-1, with D possibly being TRBD1 (6 bases). This CDR3 is 15 amino acids long. V lost 6 bases and J lost 2, with 16 bases in between. Germline CDR1 MNHEY, CDR2 SVGAGI. As DNA, the CDR3 is TGTGCCAGCAGGCCGGACAGCCTCCGCAACACTGAAGCTTTCTTT. Translated: CASRPDSLRNTEAFF.

The chain is built from TRBV6-1 and TRBJ1-3; D possibly corresponds to TRBD1 (5 bases). Germline V gene sequence: CDR1 MNHNS, CDR2 SASEGT. The CDR3 sequence is 13 residues long. V was trimmed by 2 bases and J by 4 bases, leaving 6 bases between them. This chain's CDR3 is CASSERQGNTIYF. The DNA of the CDR3 is TGTGCCAGCAGTGAACGACAGGGAAACACCATATATTTT.

The chain employs TRBV19 and TRBJ2-7; 9 bases line up with TRBD1. Trimming removed 4 bases from V and 0 bases from J; junction bases left unmatched: 7. This CDR3 contains 16 residues. Germline-derived CDR1 and CDR2 are LNHDA and SQIVND (reference sequence). Here the CDR3 reads CASSKAGTGSSYEQYF. CDR3 DNA: TGTGCCAGTAGTAAGGCGGGGACAGGGAGCTCCTACGAGCAGTACTTC.

The rearrangement joins TRBV5-6 to TRBJ2-7, with 8 bases matching TRBD1. V lost 1 base to trimming and J lost 1 base; unmatched junction nucleotides: 10. This CDR3 has 17 residues. Germline loops: CDR1 SGHDT, CDR2 YYEEEE. Here the CDR3 reads CASSLSPRDRFSYEQYF. For the CDR3, the DNA is TGTGCCAGCAGCTTGTCCCCCCGGGACAGGTTTTCCTACGAGCAGTACTTC.

The chain recombines TRBV2 with TRBJ2-3; TRBD2 matches at 8 bases. CDR1 is SNHLY, CDR2 FYNNEI, per germline. V was pared by 3 bases and J by 1 base, with 6 bases of the junction left unmatched. The CDR3 runs to 16 residues. The CDR3 loop reads CASSERAGGRTDTQYF. Written as DNA, the CDR3 is TGTGCCAGCAGTGAGCGGGCGGGGGGCCGCACAGATACGCAGTATTTT.

The V and J genes are TRBV5-1 and TRBJ2-7; tentative D call: TRBD1 (5 bases). The germline CDR1 and CDR2 sequences are SGHRS and YFSETQ. The CDR3 has 12 amino acids. V lost 4 bases and J lost 4, with 9 bases in between. The CDR3 spells CASSIDSYEQYF. For the CDR3, the DNA is TGCGCCAGCAGCATAGACAGTTACGAGCAGTACTTC.

This clone was recorded once. This chain connects TRBV18 to TRBJ2-2, with 9 positions matching TRBD1. CDR3 length: 18 amino acids. V was pared by 3 bases and J by 5 bases, with 13 bases of the junction left unmatched. Germline V CDR1 and CDR2: KGHSH, LQKENI. DNA of the CDR3: TGTGCCAGCTCACCCCGAGGGACAGGGACATCTACAACCGGGGAGCTGTTTTTT. Amino acid sequence: CASSPRGTGTSTTGELFF.

This chain joins TRBV6-5 and TRBJ2-2; no firm D call. Per germline, CDR1 MNHEY and CDR2 SVGAGI. The V and J ends lost 7 bases and 2 bases respectively, with 8 bases between them. The CDR3 has 13 amino acids. Here the CDR3 reads CASKERNTGELFF. The CDR3 nucleotides read TGTGCCAGCAAGGAGAGAAACACCGGGGAGCTGTTTTTT.

The V and J genes are TRBV3-1 (or the pseudogene TRBV3-2) and TRBJ2-3; 11 nucleotides align to TRBD2. There are 16 residues in the CDR3. CDR1 and CDR2 (germline): LGHDT, YNNKEL (reference sequence). Trimming cost V 5 bases and J 0 bases; bases outside gene matches: 4. The CDR3 is CASSNLAGGSTDTQYF. The DNA for the CDR3 is TGTGCCAGCAGCAACTTAGCGGGGGGGAGCACAGATACGCAGTATTTT.

The CDR3 DNA is TGTGCCAGCAGCCCACGGGACAGAGAGAACACTGAAGCTTTCTTT. Its protein product is CASSPRDRENTEAFF. V is TRBV13 and J is TRBJ1-1, with 7 bases that match TRBD1. Germline V gene lookup returns CDR1 PRHDT and CDR2 FYEKMQ (reference sequence). There are 15 residues in the CDR3. J lost 1 base, V lost 5 bases, and 7 bases had no gene match.

The chain uses TRBV7-6 and TRBJ1-4; 8 bases are shared with TRBD1. V trimming: 5 bases; J trimming: 4 bases; junction bases outside the gene matches: 9. There are 16 residues in the CDR3. Germline-derived CDR1 and CDR2 are SGHVS and FNYEAQ. The CDR3 reads CASSVRPGQVNEKLFF. The CDR3 DNA follows: TGTGCCAGCAGCGTCCGTCCGGGACAGGTTAATGAAAAACTGTTTTTT.

This chain links TRBV19 with TRBJ1-5, with D perhaps matching TRBD1 (5 bases). The V gene lost 2 bases and the J gene lost 5 bases, with 22 bases spanning the gap. CDR1 is LNHDA, CDR2 SQIVND, per germline (reference sequence). The CDR3 runs to 18 residues. The CDR3 is CASSIIGARGSGDQPQHF. The DNA of the CDR3 is TGTGCCAGTAGTATAATCGGCGCGCGGGGGTCGGGGGATCAGCCCCAGCATTTT.

The V and J genes are TRBV7-2 and TRBJ1-6; the match to TRBD1 covers 8 bases. The CDR3 consists of 14 residues. V lost 4 bases, J lost 10 bases, and 6 bases stayed unmatched. Germline-derived CDR1 and CDR2 are SGHTA and FQGNSA. CDR3 in DNA: TGTGCCAGCAGCTGGGGACAGGCACCCTCACCCCTCCACTTT. Its protein is CASSWGQAPSPLHF.

This clone has just a few counts. V is TRBV9 and J is TRBJ1-6; a possible D gene is TRBD1 (5 bases). The V gene's germline CDR1 is SGDLS and CDR2 YYNGEE. V was pared by 1 base and J by 8 bases, with 16 bases between. The CDR3 runs 16 residues. CDR3 sequence (DNA): TGTGCCAGCAGCGTAACGGTTAACAGGACGCATTCACCCCTCCACTTT. Protein sequence: CASSVTVNRTHSPLHF.

This clone was detected only once. Other nucleotide sequences in the sample specify the same CDR3. This chain links TRBV20-1 with TRBJ2-3; no definite D call. Trimming took off 5 bases at V and 3 bases at J, with 6 bases between the two ends. The CDR3 has 11 amino acids. Germline values: CDR1 DFQATT, CDR2 SNEGSKA (reference sequence). CDR3 sequence (DNA): TGCAGTGCTTCCCGTACAGATACGCAGTATTTT. Its protein is CSASRTDTQYF.

The V gene is TRBV5-1, the J gene TRBJ1-2, with a possible D match to TRBD1 (6 bases). Germline CDR1 SGHRS, CDR2 YFSETQ. The CDR3 runs to 14 residues. V gave up 4 bases and J gave up 4 bases, with 14 bases separating them. As DNA, the CDR3 is TGCGCCAGCAGCATCGGACAGCCTACCTATGGCTACACCTTC. This sequence encodes CASSIGQPTYGYTF.

The chain couples TRBV19 to TRBJ1-5; TRBD1 is a possible D gene (5 bases). Germline assignment: CDR1 LNHDA and CDR2 SQIVND (reference sequence). V lost 3 bases, J lost 4 bases, and 13 bases lay in between. There are 15 residues in the CDR3. Here the CDR3 DNA reads TGTGCCAGTAGTATTACGGCCGCAGGGAATCAGCCCCAGCATTTT. Translation: CASSITAAGNQPQHF.

The chain uses TRBV7-3 and TRBJ2-5; 10 nucleotides match TRBD2. The junction had 4 bases not matched to a gene; V was cut back by 5 bases and J by 1 base. From germline, CDR1 is SGHTA and CDR2 FQGTGA. The CDR3 loop spans 15 amino acids. For the CDR3, the DNA is TGTGCCAGCAGCGAGCGGGGGGGCCCCCAAGAGACCCAGTACTTC. Amino acids: CASSERGGPQETQYF.

The chain combines TRBV6-5 with TRBJ1-5; a weak D match, TRBD1 (5 bases). This CDR3 spans 15 amino acids. Trimming took 6 bases from V and 0 from J, leaving 12 bases between them. Germline V gene sequence: CDR1 MNHEY, CDR2 SVGAGI. CDR3: CASSPRGNSNQPQHF. The CDR3 nucleotides are TGTGCCAGCAGCCCCCGGGGGAATAGCAATCAGCCCCAGCATTTT.

V is TRBV28 and J is TRBJ1-5; 9 nucleotides agree with TRBD1. Trimming at V came to 6 bases and at J to 7 bases, leaving 7 bases not matched to a gene. This CDR3 comprises 14 residues. Germline CDR1 is MDHEN and CDR2 is SYDVKM. The chain's CDR3 is CASRPGQGWQPQHF. The CDR3 DNA reads as TGTGCCAGCAGACCGGGACAGGGCTGGCAGCCCCAGCATTTT.

This clone was seen just once. The chain links TRBV4-1 to TRBJ2-3, with D possibly matching TRBD1 (5 bases). CDR3 length: 17 residues. The germline gives CDR1 MGHRA, CDR2 YSYEKL. The V end lost 0 bases, the J end lost 0 bases, and 13 bases lay between the germline ends. CDR3 coding DNA: TGCGCCAGCAGCCAAGATGAGGCAAGGGGAAGCACAGATACGCAGTATTTT. It yields the protein CASSQDEARGSTDTQYF.

The gene calls are TRBV6-5 and TRBJ1-1; D possibly corresponds to TRBD1 (6 bases). Germline V gives CDR1 MNHEY, CDR2 SVGAGI. This CDR3 is 11 amino acids long. The ends were cut back, 6 bases at V and 4 bases at J, with 6 bases in the middle. The CDR3 spells CASRGGTEAFF. DNA for the CDR3: TGTGCCAGCAGAGGGGGCACTGAAGCTTTCTTT.

The chain uses TRBV10-3 and TRBJ1-5, with 10 nucleotides matching TRBD1. Trimming cost V 8 bases and J 4 bases; bases outside gene matches: 5. The CDR3 has 14 amino acids. The germline gives CDR1 ENHRY, CDR2 SYGVKD. The CDR3 here is CAIGGQGINQPQHF. CDR3 coding DNA: TGTGCCATCGGGGGACAGGGGATTAATCAGCCCCAGCATTTT.

The chain employs TRBV11-2 and TRBJ1-5; the D is unclear. CDR3 length equals 14 residues. The germline V and J ends were trimmed by 1 base and 3 bases, with 7 bases remaining between them. The germline V gene encodes CDR1 SGHAT and CDR2 FQNNGV. CDR3 sequence: CASSLGGSNQPQHF. The CDR3, as DNA: TGTGCCAGCAGCTTAGGAGGGTCCAATCAGCCCCAGCATTTT.

CDR3 sequence reads: CASGLGGTSGGKETQYF. The CDR3 DNA reads as TGTGCTAGTGGTTTGGGAGGGACTAGCGGGGGAAAAGAGACCCAGTACTTC. This rearrangement joins TRBV12-5 to TRBJ2-5, with 14 bases matching TRBD2. The germline V gene has CDR1 LGHNT and CDR2 FRNRAP. Unmatched junction bases numbered 4, after V lost 1 base and J lost 3 bases. CDR3 length: 17 amino acids. Full variable domain (outside the CDR3, taken from reference TRBV12-5 and TRBJ2-5): DARVTQTPRHKVTEMGQEVTMRCQPILGHNTVFWYRQTMMQGLELLAYFRNRAPLDDSGMPKDRFSAEMPDATLATLKIQPSEPRDSAVYFCASGLGGTSGGKETQYFGPGTRLLVL.

The chain links TRBV6-5 to TRBJ2-7, with TRBD1 matching over 12 bases. CDR1 and CDR2 from the germline V gene are MNHEY and SVGAGI. Trimming removed 7 bases from V and 5 bases from J; junction bases left unmatched: 6. The CDR3 consists of 14 residues. The CDR3 bases are TGTGCCAGCACTCCGGGACAGGGGGCCCACGAGCAGTACTTC. Translated, it gives CASTPGQGAHEQYF.

The chain carries TRBV14 and TRBJ1-4; 9 nucleotides agree with TRBD1. CDR3 length equals 14 residues. From germline, CDR1 is SGHDN and CDR2 FVKESK. V shed 3 bases, J shed 7 bases, and the junction held 3 bases outside the gene matches. CDR3 region: CASSQDRGVEKLFF. The CDR3 DNA is TGTGCCAGCAGCCAGGACAGGGGTGTTGAAAAACTGTTTTTT. Together with reference TRBV14 and TRBJ1-4, the CDR3 gives the full variable domain: EAGVTQFPSHSVIEKGQTVTLRCDPISGHDNLYWYRRVMGKEIKFLLHFVKESKQDESGMPNNRFLAERTGGTYSTLKVQPAELEDSGVYFCASSQDRGVEKLFFGSGTQLSVL.

The chain links TRBV4-1 to TRBJ1-1; the match to TRBD1 covers 8 bases. CDR1 is MGHRA, CDR2 YSYEKL, per germline. This CDR3 is built from 15 residues. The trim removed 4 bases at V and 7 bases at J, leaving 11 bases unmatched. The CDR3: CASSRTPGQDFEAFF. The CDR3 DNA reads TGCGCCAGCAGCCGCACTCCGGGACAGGACTTTGAAGCTTTCTTT.